These 30 T cell receptor beta chains were all obtained from the same sample, sequenced in a study of blood T cell repertoires in COVID-19. Assay used: immunoSEQ multiplex PCR; TCRdb lists only in-frame clones, some missing. Here the sample spans approximately 160,000 clones, roughly 83% being singletons. Sequenced sample: peripheral blood. These receptors all stem from a man aged 18 to 30 with active or convalescent COVID-19.

This clone qualifies as medium-sized. The J gene is TRBJ2-1, the V gene TRBV5-1, with TRBD2 identical over 7 bases. V trimming: 0 bases; J trimming: 6 bases; junction bases outside the gene matches: 3. Germline-derived CDR1 and CDR2 are SGHRS and YFSETQ. CDR3 length: 14 residues. CDR3 sequence: CASSLERGPNEQFF. For the CDR3, the DNA is TGCGCCAGCAGCTTGGAGCGGGGCCCCAATGAGCAGTTCTTC.

This chain uses TRBV15 with TRBJ2-1, with a tentative D call TRBD2 (6 bases). V was shortened by 1 base and J by 10 bases, with 11 bases between the two germline ends. Per the germline V gene, CDR1 is LNHNV and CDR2 is YYDKDF (reference sequence). CDR3 length equals 13 residues. The CDR3 spells CATSRGRAGEQFF. CDR3 sequence (DNA): TGTGCCACCAGCAGAGGACGGGCGGGGGAGCAGTTCTTC.

The rearrangement links TRBV15 to TRBJ1-2, with D possibly being TRBD1 (5 bases). Germline-derived CDR1 and CDR2 are LNHNV and YYDKDF (reference sequence). The CDR3 has 14 residues. Trimming took 2 bases from V and 12 from J, leaving 19 bases between them. The CDR3 reads CATSRSGQGAINTF. CDR3 nucleotide sequence: TGTGCCACCAGCAGATCCGGACAAGGGGCTATCAACACCTTC.

This chain joins TRBV6-5 and TRBJ1-5; 10 bases agree with TRBD1. CDR3 length equals 15 residues. Germline V gives CDR1 MNHEY, CDR2 SVGAGI. Unmatched junction bases numbered 9, after V lost 7 bases and J lost 6 bases. The CDR3: CASNRDRGGGQPQHF. The CDR3 region has the DNA TGTGCCAGCAACCGGGACAGGGGAGGAGGTCAGCCCCAGCATTTT.

This chain connects TRBV3-1 (or the pseudogene TRBV3-2) to TRBJ2-4; D is perhaps TRBD2 (7 bases). Trimming removed 1 base at V and 5 bases at J, with 21 bases between. The CDR3 is 18 amino acids. Germline CDR1 LGHDT, CDR2 YNNKEL (reference sequence). The CDR3 reads CASSQAGGPHSAQNIQYF. The CDR3 nucleotides are TGTGCCAGCAGCCAAGCGGGGGGCCCTCATTCGGCCCAAAACATTCAGTACTTC.

J is TRBJ2-7 and V is TRBV5-1; D might be TRBD2 (6 bases). The length of the CDR3 is 16 residues. The V and J ends lost 4 bases and 3 bases respectively, with 20 bases between them. Germline V gene lookup returns CDR1 SGHRS and CDR2 YFSETQ. The CDR3 DNA reads as TGCGCCAGCAGCCCATCGCCAATTACCGGGGGCTACGAGCAGTACTTC. It encodes CASSPSPITGGYEQYF.

The gene calls are TRBV27 and TRBJ1-5; D is possibly TRBD1 (5 bases). The ends were cut back, 1 base at V and 1 base at J, with 8 bases in the middle. CDR3 length equals 15 residues. CDR1 MNHEY and CDR2 SMNVEV come from the germline V gene (reference sequence). The CDR3: CASSLWGVSNQPQHF. CDR3 bases: TGTGCCAGCAGTTTATGGGGGGTGAGCAATCAGCCCCAGCATTTT.

The sample holds many counts of this clone. Other nucleotide sequences from this sample produce the same CDR3. The chain joins TRBV6-1 to TRBJ1-2; D gene unclear. Trimming removed 2 bases at V and 1 base at J, with 5 bases between. The germline gives CDR1 MNHNS, CDR2 SASEGT. The CDR3 loop spans 13 amino acids. CDR3 coding DNA: TGTGCCAGCAGTGAACGCGGTAACTATGGCTACACCTTC. Its translation is CASSERGNYGYTF.

This rearrangement joins TRBV12-5 to TRBJ2-2; TRBD1 matches at 8 bases. Germline assignment: CDR1 LGHNT and CDR2 FRNRAP. CDR3 length: 18 residues. V lost 6 bases to trimming and J lost 2 bases; unmatched junction nucleotides: 14. The CDR3: CASGRTSKDRENTGELFF. The CDR3 bases are TGTGCTAGTGGCCGTACCTCGAAGGACAGGGAAAACACCGGGGAGCTGTTTTTT.

The rearrangement joins TRBV5-4 to TRBJ1-2; 8 bases line up with TRBD1. With V trimmed by 2 bases and J by 4 bases, 7 bases remained unmatched. The CDR3 consists of 15 residues. Germline V CDR1 and CDR2: SGHNT, YYREEE (reference sequence). The CDR3 sequence is CASSFQTGAAYGYTF. CDR3 nucleotides: TGTGCCAGCAGCTTCCAGACAGGGGCAGCCTATGGCTACACCTTC.

The rearrangement links TRBV7-6 to TRBJ2-3, with 7 bases that match TRBD1. The CDR3 sequence is 15 residues long. V shed 3 bases and J 2 bases; nucleotides not matched to a gene: 5. Germline V gives CDR1 SGHVS, CDR2 FNYEAQ. CDR3 nucleotide sequence: TGTGCCAGCAGCTTGCAGACAGGGATCACAGATACGCAGTATTTT. Amino acid sequence: CASSLQTGITDTQYF.

V usage is TRBV12-3 or TRBV12-4 and J usage is TRBJ2-7; D is undetermined. This CDR3 is built from 12 residues. Trimming pared 5 bases from V and 5 bases from J, leaving 10 bases between. The DNA for the CDR3 is TGTGCCAGCAGTACTCATTCCCACGAGCAGTACTTC. Its translation is CASSTHSHEQYF.

The rearrangement uses TRBV7-9 and TRBJ2-7, with a possible D match to TRBD2 (6 bases). Germline loops: CDR1 SEHNR, CDR2 FQNEAQ (reference sequence). This CDR3 contains 14 residues. The ends were cut back, 5 bases at V and 3 bases at J, with 14 bases in the middle. For the CDR3, the DNA is TGTGCCAGCAGCGAGCCGGGACTCCTCTACGAGCAGTACTTC. This gives the protein CASSEPGLLYEQYF.

This clone was seen only a few times. This rearrangement joins TRBV3-1 (or the pseudogene TRBV3-2) to TRBJ1-2, with D maybe TRBD1 (5 bases). The CDR3 totals 15 residues. Trimming took 1 base from V and 2 from J, leaving 11 bases between them. Germline values: CDR1 LGHDT, CDR2 YNNKEL (reference sequence). This CDR3 is CASSQAAGLNYGYTF. DNA of the CDR3: TGTGCCAGCAGCCAAGCGGCGGGGCTGAACTATGGCTACACCTTC.

This chain links TRBV11-2 with TRBJ1-4; the D is unclear. Germline CDR1 SGHAT, CDR2 FQNNGV. Trimming removed 5 bases from V and 3 bases from J, with 19 bases in between. The CDR3 loop spans 17 amino acids. CDR3 coding DNA: TGTGCCAGCAGCGCCAGAACGAGCGGGTGGGCTAATGAAAAACTGTTTTTT. Amino acid sequence: CASSARTSGWANEKLFF.

The chain couples TRBV7-8 to TRBJ1-1; TRBD1 aligns across 11 bases. CDR1 SGHVS and CDR2 FQNEAQ come from the germline V gene. The CDR3 loop spans 17 amino acids. Unmatched junction bases numbered 11, after V lost 4 bases and J lost 4 bases. CDR3 region: CASSSPLDRGLGTEAFF. The CDR3 DNA reads as TGTGCCAGCAGCTCCCCGTTGGACAGGGGGCTCGGCACTGAAGCTTTCTTT.

In this sample, this clone turned up once. This rearrangement joins TRBV5-8 to TRBJ1-3; D gene uncertain. Germline lookup yields CDR1 SGHTS and CDR2 YDEGEE. The CDR3 extends over 13 amino acids. V gave up 1 base and J gave up 7 bases, with 9 bases separating them. The CDR3 nucleotides are TGTGCCAGCAGCTTGCCCGAGGGTAACACCATATATTTT. It specifies CASSLPEGNTIYF.

The table lists this clone with a count of one. This rearrangement joins TRBV5-6 to TRBJ1-5, with 7 bases fitting TRBD1. Germline assignment: CDR1 SGHDT and CDR2 YYEEEE. Losses at the gene ends were 4 bases for V and 6 bases for J; bases not matched to a gene: 10. The CDR3 loop spans 15 amino acids. The CDR3 DNA reads as TGTGCCAGCAGCCCAGGAGGGGGCAGCGGTCAGCCCCAGCATTTT. Residues: CASSPGGGSGQPQHF.

J is TRBJ2-7 and V is TRBV6-5; 9 bases are a match to TRBD1. Germline V gene data show CDR1 as MNHEY and CDR2 as SVGAGI. The J segment lost 1 base and the V segment lost 7 bases, leaving 8 bases of the junction unmatched. The CDR3 totals 15 residues. The CDR3 sequence is CASNPGQGLSYEQYF. The CDR3 DNA sequence: TGTGCCAGCAACCCGGGACAGGGATTGTCCTACGAGCAGTACTTC.

This clone was counted a single time. The chain's CDR3 is CASSLTESRSGANVLTF. CDR3 bases: TGTGCCAGCAGCTTAACAGAGTCCCGCTCTGGGGCCAACGTCCTGACTTTC. The chain employs TRBV7-9 and TRBJ2-6; no definite D call. CDR3 length equals 17 residues. Germline CDR1 is SEHNR and CDR2 is FQNEAQ (reference sequence). Trimming pared 2 bases from V and 0 bases from J, leaving 11 bases between.

The rearrangement joins TRBV19 to TRBJ2-6; no clear D. V shed 3 bases and J shed 4 bases, with 10 bases lying between them. The germline V gene encodes CDR1 LNHDA and CDR2 SQIVND (reference sequence). This CDR3 has 15 residues. For the CDR3, the DNA is TGTGCCAGTAGTATGCTGGGCTCCGGGGCCAACGTCCTGACTTTC. It yields the protein CASSMLGSGANVLTF.

This clone has just a few counts. The rearrangement links TRBV2 to TRBJ1-2, with 9 positions matching TRBD1. The germline gives CDR1 SNHLY, CDR2 FYNNEI. The junction had 8 bases not matched to a gene; V was cut back by 8 bases and J by 4 bases. There are 14 residues in the CDR3. The CDR3 nucleotides read TGTGCCAGCGTCCGGGACAGGGATTTCTATGGCTACACCTTC. Amino acids: CASVRDRDFYGYTF.

This clone was observed a handful of times. The chain carries TRBV4-1 and TRBJ1-2, with a possible D match to TRBD1 (5 bases). The V end was cut by 0 bases, the J end by 3 bases, with 11 bases between. Germline values: CDR1 MGHRA, CDR2 YSYEKL. The CDR3 length is 15 residues. CDR3 residues: CASSQDGGADYGYTF. For the CDR3, the DNA is TGCGCCAGCAGCCAAGATGGCGGGGCTGACTATGGCTACACCTTC.

The count of this clone is one. The chain employs TRBV4-2 and TRBJ2-5; D gene unclear. Trimming stripped 1 base from V and 0 bases from J, with 18 bases between. The CDR3 contains 18 residues. In germline, CDR1 is LGHNA, CDR2 YNFKEQ. CDR3 sequence (DNA): TGTGCCAGCAGCCAAGGGAGTACATCTGGCCAGTACCAAGAGACCCAGTACTTC. Its translation is CASSQGSTSGQYQETQYF.

In this sample, this clone turned up once. V usage is TRBV28 and J usage is TRBJ1-6; D might be TRBD1 (6 bases). Germline CDR1 MDHEN, CDR2 SYDVKM. Trimming cost V 2 bases and J 7 bases, with 12 bases left between them. This CDR3 contains 15 residues. CDR3 in amino acids: CASSLPRDINSPLHF. As DNA, the CDR3 is TGTGCCAGCAGTTTACCTCGGGACATAAATTCACCCCTCCACTTT.

V is TRBV18 and J is TRBJ2-7; no firm D call. Looked up from germline, CDR1 is KGHSH and CDR2 is LQKENI. V shed 2 bases and J shed 1 base, with 9 bases lying between them. The CDR3 extends over 14 amino acids. CDR3 loop: CASSPTSGSYEQYF. The CDR3 region has the DNA TGTGCCAGCTCACCAACATCCGGGTCCTACGAGCAGTACTTC.

This sequence joins TRBV3-1 (or the pseudogene TRBV3-2) and TRBJ1-2; 7 nucleotides agree with TRBD1. With V trimmed by 5 bases and J by 2 bases, 8 bases remained unmatched. This CDR3 is 15 amino acids long. Germline CDR1 is LGHDT and CDR2 is YNNKEL (reference sequence). This chain's CDR3 is CASSAYRDRNYGYTF. The CDR3 DNA is TGTGCCAGCAGCGCTTACCGGGACAGAAACTATGGCTACACCTTC.

The chain couples TRBV7-3 to TRBJ2-7; tentatively, D is TRBD1 (5 bases). The CDR3 is made up of 13 amino acids. The ends were cut back, 3 bases at V and 3 bases at J, with 9 bases in the middle. Per germline, CDR1 SGHTA and CDR2 FQGTGA. CDR3 amino acids: CASSFDRNYEQYF. CDR3 DNA: TGTGCCAGCAGCTTCGACAGAAACTACGAGCAGTACTTC.

This clone was found once. The chain employs TRBV18 and TRBJ1-4; D is undetermined. V dropped 4 bases and J dropped 5 bases, with 8 bases sitting between them. Germline values: CDR1 KGHSH, CDR2 LQKENI. The CDR3 has 13 amino acids. The CDR3 DNA reads TGTGCCAGCTCACTCAGCGGGAATGAAAAACTGTTTTTT. Protein sequence: CASSLSGNEKLFF.

This clone came up once. The chain employs TRBV6-2 or TRBV6-3 and TRBJ2-7; 10 nucleotides line up with TRBD2. The CDR3 spans 16 residues. The germline V gene encodes CDR1 MNHEY and CDR2 SVGEGT. V shed 4 bases and J 4 bases; nucleotides not matched to a gene: 10. The CDR3 loop is CASSSPGLAATYEQYF. The CDR3 nucleotides are TGTGCCAGCAGTTCCCCCGGACTAGCGGCTACTTACGAGCAGTACTTC.